The T cell receptor beta chain under discussion was sequenced for a study of OX40 agonist ivuxolimab in advanced cancers. About the research overall: Patients were under 90% male with ages about 23 to 80, mean around 58.

Measured with immunoSEQ multiplex PCR; TCRdb has only the in-frame clones, and not every one. The sample holds almost 70,000 clones, approximately 93% seen once. This CDR3 is 11 amino acids long. The V end was cut by 10 bases, the J end by 7 bases, with 13 bases between. In germline, CDR1 is LNHDA, CDR2 SQIVND (reference sequence). Source: CD4+ or CD8+ T cells sorted from blood, taken in a trial of the OX40 agonist ivuxolimab. The TCR originated in an adult with an advanced solid tumor such as melanoma, head and neck, liver or kidney cancer. The V gene is TRBV19, the J gene TRBJ1-2; D ambiguous. CDR3 nucleotide sequence: TGTGCCACCTCCGAGGTCCGTGGCTACACCTTC. This translates into CATSEVRGYTF.